The entry below gives a single TCR beta chain sequence along with its context. V was cut by 8 bases and J by 2 bases, with 11 bases left in between. Germline V lookup: CDR1 LNHDA, CDR2 SQIVND (reference sequence). There are 13 residues in the CDR3. Clones were sequenced by immunoSEQ multiplex PCR, and TCRdb holds only the in-frame ones, with some missing. The sample comprises fewer than 30,000 clones, just over 90% of which are singletons, and less than 9% rests with the top ten. The record originates from a study of blood T cell repertoires in COVID-19. Study-wide context: Sample material is recorded as cDNA or gDNA derived from T cells, B-cell-depleted T cells, or PBMCs.

Sample: peripheral blood. This sequence originates from a human donor in a cohort sampled during active COVID-19. This chain joins TRBV19 and TRBJ2-3; no clear D gene. CDR3 residues: CASSYSFTDTQYF. CDR3 nucleotides: TGTGCCAGTTCGTACTCCTTCACAGATACGCAGTATTTT.